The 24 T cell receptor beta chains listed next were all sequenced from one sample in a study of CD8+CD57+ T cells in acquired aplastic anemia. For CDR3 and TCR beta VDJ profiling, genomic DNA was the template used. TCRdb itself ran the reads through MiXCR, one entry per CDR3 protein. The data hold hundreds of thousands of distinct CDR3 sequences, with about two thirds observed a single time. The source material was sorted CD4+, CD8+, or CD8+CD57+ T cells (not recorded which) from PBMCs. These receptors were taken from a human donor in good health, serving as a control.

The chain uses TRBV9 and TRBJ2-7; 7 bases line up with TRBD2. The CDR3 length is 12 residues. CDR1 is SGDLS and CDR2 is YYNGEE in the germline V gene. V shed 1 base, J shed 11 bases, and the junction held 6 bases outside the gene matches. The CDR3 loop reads CASSVFGEGEYF. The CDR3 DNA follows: TGTGCCAGCAGCGTATTCGGGGAGGGTGAGTACTTC.

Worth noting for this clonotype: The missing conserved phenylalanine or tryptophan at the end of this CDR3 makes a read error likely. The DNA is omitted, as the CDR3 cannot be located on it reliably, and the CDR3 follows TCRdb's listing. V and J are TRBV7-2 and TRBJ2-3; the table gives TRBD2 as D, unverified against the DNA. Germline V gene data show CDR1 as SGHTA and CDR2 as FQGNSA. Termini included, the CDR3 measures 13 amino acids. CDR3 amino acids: CASSTASGGAYNE.

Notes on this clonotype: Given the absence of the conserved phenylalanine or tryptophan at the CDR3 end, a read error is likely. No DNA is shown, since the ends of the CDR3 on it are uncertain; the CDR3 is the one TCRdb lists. Here the CDR3 reads CASSRSWGSYT. The chain is built from TRBV9 and TRBJ1-2; TRBD1, as called in the table, went unchecked against the DNA. The CDR3 extends over 11 residues, inclusive of both ends. Germline CDR1 SGDLS, CDR2 YYNGEE.

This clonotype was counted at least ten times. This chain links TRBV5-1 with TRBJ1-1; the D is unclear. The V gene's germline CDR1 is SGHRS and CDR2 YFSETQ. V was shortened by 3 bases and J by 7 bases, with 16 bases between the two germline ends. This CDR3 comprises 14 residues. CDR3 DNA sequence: TGCGCCAGCAGCTCCGCCCCCGGGGTTAGTGAAGCTTTCTTT. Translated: CASSSAPGVSEAFF.

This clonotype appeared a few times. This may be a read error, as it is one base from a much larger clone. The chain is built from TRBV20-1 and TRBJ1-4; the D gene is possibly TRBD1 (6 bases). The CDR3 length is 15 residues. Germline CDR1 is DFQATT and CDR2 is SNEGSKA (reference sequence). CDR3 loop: CSASPQQGRIEILFF. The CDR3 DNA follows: TGCAGTGCTAGCCCACAACAGGGAAGGATTGAAATACTGTTTTTT.

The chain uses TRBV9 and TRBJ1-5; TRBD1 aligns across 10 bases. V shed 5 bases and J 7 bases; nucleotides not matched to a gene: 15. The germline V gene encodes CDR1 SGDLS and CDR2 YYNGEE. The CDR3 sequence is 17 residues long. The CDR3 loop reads CASSIEAGQGTWQPQHF. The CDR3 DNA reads TGTGCCAGCAGTATAGAGGCGGGACAGGGGACGTGGCAGCCCCAGCATTTT. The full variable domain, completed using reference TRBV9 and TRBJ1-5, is DSGVTQTPKHLITATGQRVTLRCSPRSGDLSVYWYQQSLDQGLQFLIQYYNGEERAKGNILERFSAQQFPDLHSELNLSSLELGDSALYFCASSIEAGQGTWQPQHFGDGTRLSIL.

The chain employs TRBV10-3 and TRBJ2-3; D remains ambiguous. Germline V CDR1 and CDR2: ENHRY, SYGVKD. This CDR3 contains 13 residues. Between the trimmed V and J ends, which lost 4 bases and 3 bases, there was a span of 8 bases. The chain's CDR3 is CAISAGGTDTQYF. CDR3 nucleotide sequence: TGTGCCATCAGTGCCGGCGGTACAGATACGCAGTATTTT.

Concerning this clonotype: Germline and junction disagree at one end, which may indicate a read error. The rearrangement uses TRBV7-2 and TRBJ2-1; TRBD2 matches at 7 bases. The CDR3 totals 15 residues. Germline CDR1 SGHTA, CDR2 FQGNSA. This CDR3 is CASSPAGRFYNKQFF. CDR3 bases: TGTGCCAGCAGCCCAGCGGGAAGGTTCTACAATAAGCAGTTCTTC.

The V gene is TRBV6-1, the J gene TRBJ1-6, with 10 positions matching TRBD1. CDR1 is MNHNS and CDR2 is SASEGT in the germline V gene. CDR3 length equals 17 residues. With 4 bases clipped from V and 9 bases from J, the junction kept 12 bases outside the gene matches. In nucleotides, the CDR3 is TGTGCCAGCAGTGCGCAGTTACAAAGACAGGGGGCTTCACCCCTCCACTTT. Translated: CASSAQLQRQGASPLHF.

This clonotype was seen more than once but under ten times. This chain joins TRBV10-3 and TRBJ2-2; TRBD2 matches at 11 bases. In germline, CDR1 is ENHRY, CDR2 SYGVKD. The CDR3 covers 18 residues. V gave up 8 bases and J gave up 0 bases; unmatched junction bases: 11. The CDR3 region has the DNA TGTGCCATCCCAAGGGGGACTAGCGGAGCCGCGAACACCGGGGAGCTGTTTTTT. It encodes CAIPRGTSGAANTGELFF.

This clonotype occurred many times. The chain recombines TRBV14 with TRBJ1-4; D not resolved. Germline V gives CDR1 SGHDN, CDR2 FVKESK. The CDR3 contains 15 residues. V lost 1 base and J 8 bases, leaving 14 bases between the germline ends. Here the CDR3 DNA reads TGTGCCAGCAGCCAAGTAGGACGGGGAAGCGAAAAACTGTTTTTT. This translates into CASSQVGRGSEKLFF.

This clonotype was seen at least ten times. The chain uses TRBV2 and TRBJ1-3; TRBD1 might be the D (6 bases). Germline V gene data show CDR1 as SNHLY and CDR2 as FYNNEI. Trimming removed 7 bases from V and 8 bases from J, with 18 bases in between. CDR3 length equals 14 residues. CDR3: CASTPGGLKYTIYF. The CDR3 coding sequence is TGTGCCAGCACCCCGGGGGGCTTGAAATACACCATATATTTT.

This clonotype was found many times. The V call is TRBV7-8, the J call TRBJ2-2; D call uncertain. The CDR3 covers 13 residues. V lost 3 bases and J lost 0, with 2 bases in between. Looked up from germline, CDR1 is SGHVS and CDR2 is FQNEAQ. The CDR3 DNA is TGTGCCAGCAGCTTCTCGAACACCGGGGAGCTGTTTTTT. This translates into CASSFSNTGELFF.

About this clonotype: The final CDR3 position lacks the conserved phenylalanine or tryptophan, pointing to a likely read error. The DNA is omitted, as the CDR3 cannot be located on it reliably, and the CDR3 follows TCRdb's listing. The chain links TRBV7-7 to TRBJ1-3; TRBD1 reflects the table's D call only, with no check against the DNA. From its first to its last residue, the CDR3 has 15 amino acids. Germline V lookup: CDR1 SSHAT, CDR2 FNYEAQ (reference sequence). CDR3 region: CASSLDRGSEQYFGP.

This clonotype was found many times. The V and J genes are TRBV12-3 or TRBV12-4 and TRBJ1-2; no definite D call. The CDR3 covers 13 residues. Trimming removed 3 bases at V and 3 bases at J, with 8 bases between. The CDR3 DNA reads TGTGCCAGCAGTTTGGACCGATACTATGGCTACACCTTC. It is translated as CASSLDRYYGYTF.

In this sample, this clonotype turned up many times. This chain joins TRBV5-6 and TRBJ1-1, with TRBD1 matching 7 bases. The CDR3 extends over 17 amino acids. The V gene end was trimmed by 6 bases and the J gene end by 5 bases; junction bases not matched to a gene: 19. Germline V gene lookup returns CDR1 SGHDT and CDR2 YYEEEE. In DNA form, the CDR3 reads TGTGCCAGCAACCGAGGGTCCGGGACAGCTAAGTTAACTGAAGCTTTCTTT. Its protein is CASNRGSGTAKLTEAFF.

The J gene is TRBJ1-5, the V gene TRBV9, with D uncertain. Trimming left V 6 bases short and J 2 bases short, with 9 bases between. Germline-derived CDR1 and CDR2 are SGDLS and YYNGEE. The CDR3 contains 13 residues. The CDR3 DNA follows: TGTGCCAGCAAGGGTCTACGCAATCAGCCCCAGCATTTT. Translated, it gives CASKGLRNQPQHF. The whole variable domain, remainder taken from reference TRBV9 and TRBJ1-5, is DSGVTQTPKHLITATGQRVTLRCSPRSGDLSVYWYQQSLDQGLQFLIQYYNGEERAKGNILERFSAQQFPDLHSELNLSSLELGDSALYFCASKGLRNQPQHFGDGTRLSIL.

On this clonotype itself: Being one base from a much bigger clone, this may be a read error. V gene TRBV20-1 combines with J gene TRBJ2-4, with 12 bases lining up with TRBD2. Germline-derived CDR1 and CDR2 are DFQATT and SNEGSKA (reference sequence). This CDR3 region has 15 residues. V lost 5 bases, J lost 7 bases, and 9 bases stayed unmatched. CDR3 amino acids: CSAGGPSGGANIQYF. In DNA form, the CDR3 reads TGCAGTGCTGGCGGGCCTAGCGGGGGGGCCAACATTCAGTACTTC.

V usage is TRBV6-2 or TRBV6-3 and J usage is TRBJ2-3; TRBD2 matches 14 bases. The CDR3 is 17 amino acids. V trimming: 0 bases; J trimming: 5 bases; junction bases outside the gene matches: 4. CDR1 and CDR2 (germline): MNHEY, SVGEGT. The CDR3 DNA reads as TGTGCCAGCAGTTACTCGACTAGCGGGGGGGCCCAAGATACGCAGTATTTT. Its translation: CASSYSTSGGAQDTQYF.

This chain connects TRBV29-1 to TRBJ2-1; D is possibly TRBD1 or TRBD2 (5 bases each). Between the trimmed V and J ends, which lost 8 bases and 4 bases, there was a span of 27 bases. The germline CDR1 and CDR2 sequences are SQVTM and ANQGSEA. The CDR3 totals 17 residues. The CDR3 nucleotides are TGCAGCTCGGAAGGTAGATCGGGGCCTCAAGTTTACAATGAGCAGTTCTTC. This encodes CSSEGRSGPQVYNEQFF.

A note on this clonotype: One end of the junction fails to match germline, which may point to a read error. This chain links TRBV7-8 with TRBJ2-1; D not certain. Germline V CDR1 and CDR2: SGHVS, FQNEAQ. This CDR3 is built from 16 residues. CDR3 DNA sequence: TGTGCCAGCAGCGCCGCATTGGAGAGCTACTACAAGGAGCAGTTCTTC. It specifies CASSAALESYYKEQFF.

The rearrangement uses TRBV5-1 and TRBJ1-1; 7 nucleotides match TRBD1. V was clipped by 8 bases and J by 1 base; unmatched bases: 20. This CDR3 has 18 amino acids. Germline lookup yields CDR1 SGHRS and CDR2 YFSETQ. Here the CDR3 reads CASSIRAGQLTRNTEAFF. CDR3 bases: TGCGCCAGTAGTATCAGAGCGGGACAGTTAACGAGGAACACTGAAGCTTTCTTT.

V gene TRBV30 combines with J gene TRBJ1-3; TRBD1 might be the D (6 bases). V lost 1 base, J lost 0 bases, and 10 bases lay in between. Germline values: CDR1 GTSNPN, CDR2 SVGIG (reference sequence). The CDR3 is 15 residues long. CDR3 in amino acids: CAWSAGASSGNTIYF. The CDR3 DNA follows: TGTGCCTGGAGTGCAGGGGCCAGCTCTGGAAACACCATATATTTT.

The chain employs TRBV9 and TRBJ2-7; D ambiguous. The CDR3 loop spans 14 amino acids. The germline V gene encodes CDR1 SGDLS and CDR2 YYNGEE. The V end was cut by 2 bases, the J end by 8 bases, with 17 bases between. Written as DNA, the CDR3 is TGTGCCAGCAGCGTGAGCTACACAGATACGCAGCAGTACTTC. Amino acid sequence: CASSVSYTDTQQYF.